This T cell receptor (beta chain) was recovered during a study of CD8+CD57+ T cells in acquired aplastic anemia. Patients selected for sequencing had displayed CD8+CD57+ cell expansion by flow cytometry. Unmatched junction bases numbered 4, after V lost 1 base and J lost 5 bases. Germline loops: CDR1 SGHTA, CDR2 FQGNSA. The CDR3 loop spans 14 amino acids. Genomic DNA was employed as the template in profiling TCR beta VDJ and CDR3. TCRdb called the reads again in MiXCR, with one record for every CDR3 protein. The sample contains 150,000 or so distinct CDR3 sequences, roughly 50% of which appear only once.

J is TRBJ2-5 and V is TRBV7-2; 7 bases map to TRBD2. Sequenced sample: sorted CD4+, CD8+, or CD8+CD57+ T cells (not recorded which) from PBMCs. The TCR was taken from a human donor with aplastic anemia. The CDR3: CASSLGGGVETQYF. CDR3 bases: TGTGCCAGCAGCTTAGGGGGAGGGGTCGAGACCCAGTACTTC.